This TCR beta chain was found in a study of T-cell memory formation after mild COVID-19. Turning to the study itself: Clusters of TCRs were largely donor specific. Study-wide findings and caveats: Researchers could not confirm that second-wave clones peaking on day 37 targeted SARS-CoV-2.

The authors produced TCR alpha and TCR beta cDNA libraries with sample barcodes and UMIs by 5'RACE using constant-segment primers. One entry per CDR3 protein, called by TCRdb with MiXCR from the 5' RACE reads. The data contain 550,000 to 600,000 distinct CDR3 sequences, roughly 17% of them seen just once; the ten biggest clones take up 8.1%. In regard to this clonotype: Antigen unknown.

Germline values: CDR1 MNHEY, CDR2 SVGEGT. The V end lost 0 bases, the J end lost 7 bases, and 10 bases lay between the germline ends. The CDR3 totals 14 residues. The sequence derives from an adult woman who had mild COVID-19 (a few samples of this study predate the infection). Cell type and time point are not known. The sequencing input was PBMCs or a T cell subset sorted from them (not recorded which). J is TRBJ1-5 and V is TRBV6-2 or TRBV6-3; D is ambiguous. CDR3 residues: CASSYSMGSQPQHF. In nucleotides, the CDR3 is TGTGCCAGCAGTTACTCGATGGGTAGCCAGCCCCAGCATTTT.